These 5 T cell receptor beta chains were all obtained from the same sample, sequenced in a study of CD8 T cells in ankylosing spondylitis (dated by TCRdb to about 2017). Receptor libraries were prepared by 5' RACE. The sequencer was an Illumina HiSeq 2500. In-frame beta chains were kept once TCRdb had trimmed the public reads at Q25 with fastp and called clones with MiXCR. Records with the same CDR3 protein are collapsed into one entry carrying the most frequent genes and DNA. For this sample the table gives 200,000 or so distinct CDR3 sequences, of which 15% to 20% were detected only once. The ten largest account for 4.3% of the sample. Material: blood, either unsorted or a sorted T cell fraction (not recorded which). The receptor source for this set is a male donor aged 10 to 30 with ankylosing spondylitis or in good health (not recorded which). Donor details come from another sample of the same person, matched by shared clones.

This clonotype was seen a handful of times. The chain is built from TRBV27 and TRBJ2-6; 7 bases are a match to TRBD1. The CDR3 is 16 amino acids. Germline values: CDR1 MNHEY, CDR2 SMNVEV (reference sequence). J gave up 0 bases and V 4 bases, and 3 bases lay outside the gene matches. DNA for the CDR3: TGTGCCAGCAGTTCGCGACAGGGCTCTGGGGCCAACGTCCTGACTTTC. It translates to CASSSRQGSGANVLTF.

There are many counts of this clonotype. The rearrangement links TRBV3-1 to TRBJ1-6; D gene ambiguous. In germline, CDR1 is LGHDT, CDR2 YNNKEL (reference sequence). This CDR3 contains 16 residues. Trimming pared 6 bases from V and 1 base from J, leaving 13 bases between. The CDR3 sequence: CASRIGRSSYNSPLHF. CDR3 nucleotides: TGTGCCAGCAGGATAGGTCGGTCGTCCTATAATTCACCCCTCCACTTT.

This clonotype was found many times. The chain couples TRBV29-1 to TRBJ2-6; no definite D call. V was cut by 4 bases and J by 0 bases, with 4 bases left in between. The CDR3 is 13 residues long. Germline V gene lookup returns CDR1 SQVTM and CDR2 ANQGSEA. CDR3 protein: CSVAPSGANVLTF. The CDR3 nucleotides are TGCAGCGTTGCGCCCTCTGGGGCCAACGTCCTGACTTTC. Supplemented by reference TRBV29-1 and TRBJ2-6, the full variable domain reads SAVISQKPSRDICQRGTSLTIQCQVDSQVTMMFWYRQQPGQSLTLIATANQGSEATYESGFVIDKFPISRPNLTFSTLTVSNMSPEDSSIYLCSVAPSGANVLTFGAGSRLTVL.

The genes are TRBV7-9 and TRBJ2-2, with 10 bases fitting TRBD1. CDR1 and CDR2 from the germline V gene are SEHNR and FQNEAQ (reference sequence). Trimming removed 8 bases from V and 5 bases from J; junction bases left unmatched: 8. The CDR3 runs to 15 residues. The CDR3 region has the DNA TGTGCCAGCCCAAACCCGGACAGGGGGACCGGGGAGCTGTTTTTT. Its translation: CASPNPDRGTGELFF.

In its sample, this clonotype was seen many times. V is TRBV4-3 and J is TRBJ2-7; D is ambiguous. Germline CDR1 LGHNA, CDR2 YSLEER. Between the trimmed V and J ends, which lost 0 bases and 3 bases, there was a span of 9 bases. This CDR3 has 14 amino acids. CDR3 coding DNA: TGCGCCAGCAGCCAAGATAGGGCCGGCTACGAGCAGTACTTC. Translation gives CASSQDRAGYEQYF.